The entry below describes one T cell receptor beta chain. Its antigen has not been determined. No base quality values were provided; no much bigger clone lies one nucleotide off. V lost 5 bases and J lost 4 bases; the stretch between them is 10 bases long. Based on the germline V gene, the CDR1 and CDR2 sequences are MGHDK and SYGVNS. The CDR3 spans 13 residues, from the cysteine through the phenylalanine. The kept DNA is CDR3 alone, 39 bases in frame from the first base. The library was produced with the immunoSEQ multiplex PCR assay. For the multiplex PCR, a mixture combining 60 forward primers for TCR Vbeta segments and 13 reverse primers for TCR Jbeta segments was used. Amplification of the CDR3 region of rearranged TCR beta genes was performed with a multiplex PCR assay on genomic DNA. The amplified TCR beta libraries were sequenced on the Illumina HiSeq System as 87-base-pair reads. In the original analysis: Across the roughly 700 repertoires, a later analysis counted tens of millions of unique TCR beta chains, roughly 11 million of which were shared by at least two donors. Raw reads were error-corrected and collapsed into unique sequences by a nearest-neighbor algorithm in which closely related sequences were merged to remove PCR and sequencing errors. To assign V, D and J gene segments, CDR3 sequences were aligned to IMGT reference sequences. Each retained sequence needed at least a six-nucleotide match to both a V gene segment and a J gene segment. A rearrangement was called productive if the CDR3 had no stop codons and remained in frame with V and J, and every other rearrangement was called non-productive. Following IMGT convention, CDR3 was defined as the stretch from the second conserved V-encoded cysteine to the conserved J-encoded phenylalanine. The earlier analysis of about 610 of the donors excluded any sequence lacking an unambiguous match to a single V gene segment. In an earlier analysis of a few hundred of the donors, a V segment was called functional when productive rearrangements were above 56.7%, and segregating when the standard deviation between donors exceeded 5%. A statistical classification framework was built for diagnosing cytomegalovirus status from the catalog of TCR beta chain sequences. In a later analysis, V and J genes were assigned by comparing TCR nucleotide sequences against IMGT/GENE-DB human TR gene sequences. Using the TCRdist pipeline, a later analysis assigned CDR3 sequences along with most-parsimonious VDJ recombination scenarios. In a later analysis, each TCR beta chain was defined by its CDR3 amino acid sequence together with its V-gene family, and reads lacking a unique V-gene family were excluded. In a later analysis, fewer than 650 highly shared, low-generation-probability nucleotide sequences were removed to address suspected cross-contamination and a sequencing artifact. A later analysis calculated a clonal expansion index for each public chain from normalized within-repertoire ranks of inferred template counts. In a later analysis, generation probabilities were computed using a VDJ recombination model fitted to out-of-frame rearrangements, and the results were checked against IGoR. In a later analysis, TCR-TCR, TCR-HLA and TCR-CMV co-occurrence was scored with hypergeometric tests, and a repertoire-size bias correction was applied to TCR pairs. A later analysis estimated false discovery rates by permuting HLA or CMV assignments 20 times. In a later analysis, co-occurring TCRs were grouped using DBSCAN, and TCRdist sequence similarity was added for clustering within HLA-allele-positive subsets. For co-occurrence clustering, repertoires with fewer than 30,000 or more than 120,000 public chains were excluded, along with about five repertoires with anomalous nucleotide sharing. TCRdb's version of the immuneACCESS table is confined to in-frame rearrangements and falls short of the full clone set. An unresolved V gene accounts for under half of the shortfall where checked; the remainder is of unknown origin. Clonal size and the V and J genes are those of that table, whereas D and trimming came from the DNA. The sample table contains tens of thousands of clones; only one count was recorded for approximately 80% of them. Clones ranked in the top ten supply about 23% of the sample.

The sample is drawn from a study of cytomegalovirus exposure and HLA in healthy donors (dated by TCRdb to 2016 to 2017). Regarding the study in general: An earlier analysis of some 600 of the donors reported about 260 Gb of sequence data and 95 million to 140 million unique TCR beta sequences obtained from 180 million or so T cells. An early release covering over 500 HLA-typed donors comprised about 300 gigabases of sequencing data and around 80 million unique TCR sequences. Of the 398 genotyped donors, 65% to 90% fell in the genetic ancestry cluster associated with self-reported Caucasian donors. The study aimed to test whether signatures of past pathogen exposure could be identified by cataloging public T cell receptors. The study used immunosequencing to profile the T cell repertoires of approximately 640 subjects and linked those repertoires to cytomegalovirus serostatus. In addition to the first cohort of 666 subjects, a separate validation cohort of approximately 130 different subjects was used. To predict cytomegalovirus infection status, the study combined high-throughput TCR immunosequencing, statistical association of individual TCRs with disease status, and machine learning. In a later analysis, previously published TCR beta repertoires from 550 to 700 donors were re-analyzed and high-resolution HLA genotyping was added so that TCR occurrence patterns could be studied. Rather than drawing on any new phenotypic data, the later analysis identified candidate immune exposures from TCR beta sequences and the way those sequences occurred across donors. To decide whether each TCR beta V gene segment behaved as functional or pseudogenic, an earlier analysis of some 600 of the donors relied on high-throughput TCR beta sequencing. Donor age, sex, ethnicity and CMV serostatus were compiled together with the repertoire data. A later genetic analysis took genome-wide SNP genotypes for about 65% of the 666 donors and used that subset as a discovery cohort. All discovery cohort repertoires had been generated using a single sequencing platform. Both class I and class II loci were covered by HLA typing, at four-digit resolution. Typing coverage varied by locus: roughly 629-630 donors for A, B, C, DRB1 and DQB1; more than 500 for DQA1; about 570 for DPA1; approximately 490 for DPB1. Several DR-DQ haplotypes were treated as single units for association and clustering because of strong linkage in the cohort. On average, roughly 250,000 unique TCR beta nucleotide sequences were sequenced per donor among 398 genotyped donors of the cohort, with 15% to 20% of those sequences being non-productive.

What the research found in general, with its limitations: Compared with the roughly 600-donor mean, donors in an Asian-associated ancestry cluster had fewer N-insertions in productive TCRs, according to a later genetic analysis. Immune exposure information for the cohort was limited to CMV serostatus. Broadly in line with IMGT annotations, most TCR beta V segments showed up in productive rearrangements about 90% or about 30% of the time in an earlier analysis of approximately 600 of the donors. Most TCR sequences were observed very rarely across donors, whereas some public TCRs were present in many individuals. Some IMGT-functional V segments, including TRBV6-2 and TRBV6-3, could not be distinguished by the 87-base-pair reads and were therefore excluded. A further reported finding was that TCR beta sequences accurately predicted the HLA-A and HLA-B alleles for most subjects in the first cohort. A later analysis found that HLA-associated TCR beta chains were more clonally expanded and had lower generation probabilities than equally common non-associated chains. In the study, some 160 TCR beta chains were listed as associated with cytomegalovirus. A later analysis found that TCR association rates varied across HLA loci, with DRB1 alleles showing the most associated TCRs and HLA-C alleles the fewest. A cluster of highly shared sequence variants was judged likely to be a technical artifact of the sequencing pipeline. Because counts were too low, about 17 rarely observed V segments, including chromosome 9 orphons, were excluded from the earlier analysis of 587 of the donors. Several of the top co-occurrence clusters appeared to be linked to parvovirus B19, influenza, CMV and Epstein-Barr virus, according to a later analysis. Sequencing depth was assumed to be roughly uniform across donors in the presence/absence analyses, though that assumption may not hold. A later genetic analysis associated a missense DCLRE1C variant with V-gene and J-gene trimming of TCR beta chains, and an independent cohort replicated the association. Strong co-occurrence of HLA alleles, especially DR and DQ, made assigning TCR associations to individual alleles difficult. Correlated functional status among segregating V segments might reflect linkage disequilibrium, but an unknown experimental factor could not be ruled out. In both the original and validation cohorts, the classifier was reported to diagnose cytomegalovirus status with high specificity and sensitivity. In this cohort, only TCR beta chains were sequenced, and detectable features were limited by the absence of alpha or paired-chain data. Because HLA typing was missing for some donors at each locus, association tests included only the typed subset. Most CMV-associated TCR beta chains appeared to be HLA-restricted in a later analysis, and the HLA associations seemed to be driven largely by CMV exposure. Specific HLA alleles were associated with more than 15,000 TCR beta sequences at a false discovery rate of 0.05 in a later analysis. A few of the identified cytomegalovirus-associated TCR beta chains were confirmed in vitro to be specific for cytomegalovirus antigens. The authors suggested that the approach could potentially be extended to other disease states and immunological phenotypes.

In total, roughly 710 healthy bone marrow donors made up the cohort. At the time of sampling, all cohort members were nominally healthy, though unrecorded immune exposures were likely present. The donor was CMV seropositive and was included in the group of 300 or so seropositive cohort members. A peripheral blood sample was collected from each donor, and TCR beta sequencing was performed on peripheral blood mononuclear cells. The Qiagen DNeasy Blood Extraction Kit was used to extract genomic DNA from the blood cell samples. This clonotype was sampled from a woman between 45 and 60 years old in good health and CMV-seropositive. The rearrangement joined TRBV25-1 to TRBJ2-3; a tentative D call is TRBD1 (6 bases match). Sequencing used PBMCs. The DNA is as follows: TGTGCCAGCAGTATACCAGGGGCAGATACGCAGTATTTT. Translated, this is CASSIPGADTQYF.